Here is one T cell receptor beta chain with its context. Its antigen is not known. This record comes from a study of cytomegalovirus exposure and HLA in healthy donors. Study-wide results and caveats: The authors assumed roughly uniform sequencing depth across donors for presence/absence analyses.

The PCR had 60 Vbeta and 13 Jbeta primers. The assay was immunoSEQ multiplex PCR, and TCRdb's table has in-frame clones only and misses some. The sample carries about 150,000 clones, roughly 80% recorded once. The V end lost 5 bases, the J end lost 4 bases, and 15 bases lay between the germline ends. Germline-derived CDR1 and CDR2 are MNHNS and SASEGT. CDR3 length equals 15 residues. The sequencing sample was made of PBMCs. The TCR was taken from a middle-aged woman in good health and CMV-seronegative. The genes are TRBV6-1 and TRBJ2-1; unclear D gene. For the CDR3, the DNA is TGTGCCAGCAGTACCGATAGTGGTAGTTACAATGAGCAGTTCTTC. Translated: CASSTDSGSYNEQFF.